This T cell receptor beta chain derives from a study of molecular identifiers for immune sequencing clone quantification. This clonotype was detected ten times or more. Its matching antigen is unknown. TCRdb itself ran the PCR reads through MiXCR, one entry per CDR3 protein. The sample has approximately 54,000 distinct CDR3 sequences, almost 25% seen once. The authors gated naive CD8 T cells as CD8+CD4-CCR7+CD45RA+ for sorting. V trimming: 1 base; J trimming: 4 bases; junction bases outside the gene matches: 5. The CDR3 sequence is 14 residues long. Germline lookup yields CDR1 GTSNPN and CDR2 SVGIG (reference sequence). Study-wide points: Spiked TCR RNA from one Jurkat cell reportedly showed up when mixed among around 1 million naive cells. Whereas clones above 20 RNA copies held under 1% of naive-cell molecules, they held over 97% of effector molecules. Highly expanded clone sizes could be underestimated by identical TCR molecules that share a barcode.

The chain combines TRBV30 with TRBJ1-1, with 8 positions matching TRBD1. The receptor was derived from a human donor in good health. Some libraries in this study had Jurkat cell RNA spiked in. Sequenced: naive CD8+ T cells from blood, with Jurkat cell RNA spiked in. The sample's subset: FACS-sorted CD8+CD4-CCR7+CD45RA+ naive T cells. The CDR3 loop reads CAWSGTGIGTEAFF. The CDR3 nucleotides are TGTGCCTGGAGTGGGACAGGGATTGGCACTGAAGCTTTCTTT.